Listed here are 28 T cell receptor beta chains from one sample, sequenced in a study of blood T cells in healthy people across ages. A second 7 to 11 cycle PCR used barcoded and J-beta primers. One entry per CDR3 protein, called by TCRdb with MiXCR from the 5' RACE reads. The sample includes more than 900,000 distinct CDR3 sequences, under 35% of them seen just once. The same data also went into a second study, on T cells of mothers and their children.

The specimen sequenced was blood. The receptors derive from a woman aged 40 to 55 in good health.

This clonotype was seen a few times. V is TRBV5-1 and J is TRBJ2-1; tentatively, D is TRBD2 (5 bases). The CDR3 spans 17 residues. CDR1 and CDR2 (germline): SGHRS, YFSETQ. Between the trimmed V and J ends, which lost 2 bases and 4 bases, there was a span of 19 bases. The CDR3 here is CASSFPPLAGAYNEQFF. The CDR3 region has the DNA TGCGCCAGCAGCTTTCCCCCTCTAGCCGGAGCTTACAATGAGCAGTTCTTC.

J is TRBJ2-2 and V is TRBV27; no definite D call. Trimming shortened V by 7 bases and J by 2 bases, and 17 bases separated the two germline ends. The length of the CDR3 is 16 residues. CDR1 and CDR2 from the germline V gene are MNHEY and SMNVEV (reference sequence). CDR3 protein: CASTEIFGTNTGELFF. The CDR3 nucleotides read TGTGCCAGCACTGAGATATTTGGTACTAACACCGGGGAGCTGTTTTTT.

As DNA, the CDR3 is TGTGCCAGCAGCGACGGACACGACTATGGCTACACCTTC. As protein: CASSDGHDYGYTF. The chain recombines TRBV3-1 with TRBJ1-2; D might be TRBD1 (5 bases). The CDR3 covers 13 residues. Deletions cut 5 bases from V and 3 bases from J, with 10 bases between. Germline V gene sequence: CDR1 LGHDT, CDR2 YNNKEL (reference sequence).

The rearrangement uses TRBV20-1 and TRBJ1-1; D unresolved. Germline V gives CDR1 DFQATT, CDR2 SNEGSKA (reference sequence). The V end lost 0 bases, the J end lost 5 bases, and 10 bases lay between the germline ends. CDR3 length: 13 amino acids. As DNA, the CDR3 is TGCAGTGCTAGAGATAGGGCAATAACTGAAGCTTTCTTT. Amino acids: CSARDRAITEAFF.

The chain employs TRBV7-2 and TRBJ2-2; a possible D gene is TRBD1 (5 bases). CDR3 size: 15 residues. Looked up from germline, CDR1 is SGHTA and CDR2 is FQGNSA. The V end was cut by 3 bases, the J end by 1 base, with 9 bases between. CDR3 protein: CASSFAQGNTGELFF. In DNA form, the CDR3 reads TGTGCCAGCAGCTTCGCTCAGGGGAACACCGGGGAGCTGTTTTTT.

V usage is TRBV5-5 and J usage is TRBJ1-3, with TRBD1 as a possible D gene (5 bases). V was cut by 0 bases and J by 4 bases, with 14 bases left in between. Per the germline V gene, CDR1 is SGHKS and CDR2 is YYEKEE (reference sequence). The CDR3 spans 16 residues. CDR3 protein: CASSLGQILTGNTIYF. Here the CDR3 DNA reads TGTGCCAGCAGCTTGGGACAGATCTTAACAGGAAACACCATATATTTT.

This clonotype was seen more than once but under ten times. Written as DNA, the CDR3 is TGTGCCAGCAGTCTAAGCCCCTACGGGACAGGGGGCCAAGGTGGCTACACCTTC. Protein product: CASSLSPYGTGGQGGYTF. The genes are TRBV28 and TRBJ1-2, with 12 bases lining up with TRBD1. V lost 5 bases to trimming and J lost 7 bases; unmatched junction nucleotides: 17. The germline CDR1 and CDR2 sequences are MDHEN and SYDVKM. The CDR3 consists of 18 residues.

This rearrangement joins TRBV5-1 to TRBJ2-1; D remains unclear. The CDR3 length is 16 residues. Germline V gene sequence: CDR1 SGHRS, CDR2 YFSETQ. The V gene lost 0 bases and the J gene lost 1 base, with 11 bases spanning the gap. DNA for the CDR3: TGCGCCAGCAGCTTGGAGGCCCAAACTTCCTACAATGAGCAGTTCTTC. Translated: CASSLEAQTSYNEQFF.

This clonotype has only one observation. A much bigger clone sits one base away, suggesting this may be a read error. The rearrangement links TRBV5-1 to TRBJ2-5; 7 bases map to TRBD2. The CDR3 runs 14 residues. CDR1 and CDR2 from the germline V gene are SGHRS and YFSETQ. The CDR3 here is CASSRRGDQETRYF. As DNA, the CDR3 is TGCGCCAGCAGTAGACGGGGGGACCAAGAGACCCGGTACTTC.

The V call is TRBV7-6, the J call TRBJ2-7; 8 bases match TRBD1. Germline V gene sequence: CDR1 SGHVS, CDR2 FNYEAQ. This CDR3 spans 15 amino acids. After removal of 5 bases from V and 2 bases from J, the junction contained 8 bases not matched to a gene. CDR3 bases: TGTGCCAGCAGCCAAAGGACAGGGTACACCTACGAGCAGTACTTC. Its protein product is CASSQRTGYTYEQYF.

The V gene is TRBV5-1, the J gene TRBJ2-2, with a tentative D call TRBD2 (6 bases). Germline CDR1 and CDR2: SGHRS and YFSETQ. V lost 4 bases to trimming and J lost 5 bases, with 12 bases between them. The CDR3 is 14 amino acids. The CDR3 protein is CASSKGGVTGELFF. CDR3 nucleotide sequence: TGCGCCAGCAGCAAAGGCGGGGTTACCGGGGAGCTGTTTTTT.

The V and J genes are TRBV6-6 and TRBJ2-1, with D possibly matching TRBD1 (5 bases). Between the trimmed V and J ends, which lost 0 bases and 3 bases, there was a span of 15 bases. Germline values: CDR1 MNHNY, CDR2 SVGAGI (reference sequence). This CDR3 region has 17 residues. Here the CDR3 reads CASSYSAARTNYNEQFF. The CDR3 DNA reads TGTGCCAGCAGTTACTCTGCCGCCAGGACAAACTACAATGAGCAGTTCTTC.

In its sample, this clonotype was seen a few times. The rearrangement links TRBV20-1 to TRBJ2-7, with TRBD1 as a possible D gene (5 bases). The CDR3 has 16 residues. Germline V lookup: CDR1 DFQATT, CDR2 SNEGSKA (reference sequence). The germline V and J ends were trimmed by 3 bases and 2 bases, with 20 bases remaining between them. CDR3 sequence: CSASPQVRASTYEQYF. As DNA, the CDR3 is TGCAGTGCTAGTCCACAGGTACGAGCCTCCACCTACGAGCAGTACTTC.

This clonotype was counted only a few times. The V and J genes are TRBV29-1 and TRBJ1-2; D not certain. Trimming removed 5 bases at V and 4 bases at J, with 8 bases between. The CDR3 covers 11 residues. The germline V gene encodes CDR1 SQVTM and CDR2 ANQGSEA. CDR3 loop: CSVKGLYGYTF. The CDR3, as DNA: TGCAGCGTTAAGGGCCTCTATGGCTACACCTTC. The variable domain in full, with the rest retrieved from reference TRBV29-1 and TRBJ1-2, is SAVISQKPSRDICQRGTSLTIQCQVDSQVTMMFWYRQQPGQSLTLIATANQGSEATYESGFVIDKFPISRPNLTFSTLTVSNMSPEDSSIYLCSVKGLYGYTFGSGTRLTVV.

This clonotype was picked up a small number of times. V is TRBV4-1 and J is TRBJ1-2; TRBD1 might be the D (5 bases). Germline CDR1 reads MGHRA; CDR2 reads YSYEKL. Trimming took off 4 bases at V and 3 bases at J, with 15 bases between the two ends. This CDR3 is 15 amino acids long. In nucleotides, the CDR3 is TGCGCCAGCAGCCCACGACTGGGGCAACACTATGGCTACACCTTC. It yields the protein CASSPRLGQHYGYTF.

In this sample, this clonotype turned up a few times. A read error may produce the germline difference seen at one junction end. The CDR3 DNA sequence: TGTGCCACTCGGGACAGCCCGTTCACCTACAAGCAGTACTTC. Translating gives CATRDSPFTYKQYF. This sequence joins TRBV6-2 or TRBV6-3 and TRBJ2-7; 7 nucleotides agree with TRBD1. The CDR3 consists of 14 residues. Germline assignment: CDR1 MNHEY and CDR2 SVGEGT.

This clonotype was observed a single time. V is TRBV18 and J is TRBJ1-1; 8 nucleotides agree with TRBD1. The CDR3 runs to 13 residues. The J segment lost 6 bases and the V segment lost 4 bases, leaving 4 bases of the junction unmatched. Per the germline V gene, CDR1 is KGHSH and CDR2 is LQKENI. CDR3 amino acids: CASSRNRGAEAFF. In DNA form, the CDR3 reads TGTGCCAGCTCACGAAACAGGGGGGCTGAAGCTTTCTTT.

In its sample, this clonotype was seen many times. The chain carries TRBV20-1 and TRBJ1-4, with a tentative D call TRBD1 (5 bases). The germline V and J ends were trimmed by 5 bases and 5 bases, with 15 bases remaining between them. There are 14 residues in the CDR3. The V gene's germline CDR1 is DFQATT and CDR2 SNEGSKA (reference sequence). The CDR3: CSAELSTENEKLFF. CDR3 coding DNA: TGCAGTGCTGAGTTATCGACAGAGAATGAAAAACTGTTTTTT.

The chain has TRBV7-2 and TRBJ1-2; unclear D gene. The germline V gene encodes CDR1 SGHTA and CDR2 FQGNSA. Trimming pared 0 bases from V and 6 bases from J, leaving 11 bases between. The CDR3 has 14 residues. CDR3 nucleotides: TGTGCCAGCAGCTTAGCCGGAGGACGTGATGGCTACACCTTC. Translation: CASSLAGGRDGYTF. Looking up the rest from reference TRBV7-2 and TRBJ1-2 gives the full variable domain: GAGVSQSPSNKVTEKGKDVELRCDPISGHTALYWYRQSLGQGLEFLIYFQGNSAPDKSGLPSDRFSAERTGGSVSTLTIQRTQQEDSAVYLCASSLAGGRDGYTFGSGTRLTVV.

CDR3 sequence reads: CASPPGRGRPLYEQYF. The DNA of the CDR3 is TGTGCCAGCCCCCCTGGAAGGGGGCGTCCTCTTTACGAGCAGTACTTC. The chain has TRBV28 and TRBJ2-7; 7 positions agree with TRBD1. Looked up from germline, CDR1 is MDHEN and CDR2 is SYDVKM. The ends lost 8 bases at V and 4 bases at J; junction bases unmatched: 17. The CDR3 totals 16 residues.

The chain employs TRBV15 and TRBJ1-1; D unclear. Trimming left V 10 bases short and J 0 bases short, with 12 bases between. Germline lookup yields CDR1 LNHNV and CDR2 YYDKDF (reference sequence). This CDR3 is 13 amino acids long. In DNA, the CDR3 is TGTGCCATCTCGACACAAATGAACACTGAAGCTTTCTTT. This codes for CAISTQMNTEAFF.

The rearrangement joins TRBV28 to TRBJ2-5; the D gene could be TRBD1 or TRBD2 (5 bases each). This CDR3 is 15 amino acids long. V gave up 6 bases and J gave up 5 bases, with 19 bases separating them. Germline V gives CDR1 MDHEN, CDR2 SYDVKM. The CDR3 DNA follows: TGTGCCAGCAGCTTGGCCGAGGGGAGTGGGGAGACCCAGTACTTC. Its protein is CASSLAEGSGETQYF. The variable domain in full, completed from reference TRBV28 and TRBJ2-5, reads DVKVTQSSRYLVKRTGEKVFLECVQDMDHENMFWYRQDPGLGLRLIYFSYDVKMKEKGDIPEGYSVSREKKERFSLILESASTNQTSMYLCASSLAEGSGETQYFGPGTRLLVL.

In its sample, this clonotype was seen a few times. The CDR3 sequence: CASSWPRTGVGGETQYF. The DNA for the CDR3 is TGTGCCAGCAGTTGGCCCCGTACAGGGGTCGGGGGAGAGACCCAGTACTTC. This chain connects TRBV28 to TRBJ2-5; maybe TRBD1 (7 bases). Trimming stripped 4 bases from V and 4 bases from J, with 22 bases between. This CDR3 is 17 amino acids long. The germline CDR1 and CDR2 sequences are MDHEN and SYDVKM.

This chain connects TRBV2 to TRBJ1-1, with a tentative D call TRBD1 (5 bases). Germline values: CDR1 SNHLY, CDR2 FYNNEI. This CDR3 is 13 amino acids long. The V end was cut by 8 bases, the J end by 7 bases, with 17 bases between. The CDR3, as DNA: TGTGCCAGCGACAGCGGTGACCAGATTGAAGCTTTCTTT. It encodes CASDSGDQIEAFF.

This chain joins TRBV20-1 and TRBJ2-7; TRBD1 agrees at 9 bases. CDR3 length: 14 residues. Trimming at V came to 4 bases and at J to 3 bases, leaving 7 bases not matched to a gene. CDR1 is DFQATT and CDR2 is SNEGSKA in the germline V gene (reference sequence). The CDR3: CSAIVPGQGYEQYF. CDR3 coding DNA: TGCAGTGCTATTGTTCCGGGACAGGGCTACGAGCAGTACTTC.

This clonotype appeared many times. This chain's CDR3 is CASSLSTGPDGYTF. The DNA of the CDR3 is TGCGCCAGCAGCTTGAGTACGGGGCCGGATGGCTACACCTTC. The chain couples TRBV5-1 to TRBJ1-2, with TRBD1 as a possible D gene (5 bases). CDR3 length: 14 amino acids. V was shortened by 1 base and J by 6 bases, with 13 bases between the two germline ends. CDR1 is SGHRS, CDR2 YFSETQ, per germline.

This clonotype was picked up many times. This chain joins TRBV7-2 and TRBJ2-7; D could derive from TRBD1 or TRBD2 (6 bases each). CDR3 length equals 15 residues. Germline-derived CDR1 and CDR2 are SGHTA and FQGNSA. Trimming removed 5 bases at V and 1 base at J, with 15 bases between. CDR3 coding DNA: TGTGCCAGCAGCCTAGAGGGGGGCAAGTCCTACGAGCAGTACTTC. This gives the protein CASSLEGGKSYEQYF.

Only a few counts were recorded for this clonotype. This chain uses TRBV28 with TRBJ1-2; perhaps TRBD1 as D (5 bases). The CDR3 spans 13 residues. The V end was cut by 4 bases, the J end by 5 bases, with 11 bases between. Germline CDR1 and CDR2: MDHEN and SYDVKM. The CDR3 protein is CASSSMGLYGYTF. The CDR3, as DNA: TGTGCCAGCAGTTCCATGGGGCTTTATGGCTACACCTTC.